These T cell receptor beta chains were read from a single sample in a study of blood T cell repertoires in COVID-19. The protocol was immunoSEQ multiplex PCR, while the TCRdb copy is restricted to in-frame clones and leaves out a portion. The sample carries 95,000 to 110,000 clones, roughly 87% recorded once. Specimen: peripheral blood. The source is a man aged 45-65 years in a cohort sampled during active COVID-19. The CDR3 runs from the conserved cysteine through the conserved F or W.

v_call: TRBV2
j_call: TRBJ2-5
cdr3_aa: CASRGTPQETQYF

v_call: TRBV28
j_call: TRBJ1-1
cdr3_aa: CASTGQGEAFF

v_call: TRBV4-2
j_call: TRBJ2-5
cdr3_aa: CASSQVSSTGETQYF

v_call: TRBV6-6
j_call: TRBJ2-3
cdr3_aa: CASSYSGPDTQYF

v_call: TRBV29-1
j_call: TRBJ1-2
cdr3_aa: CSAQQGFGYTF

v_call: TRBV28
j_call: TRBJ2-5
cdr3_aa: CASTKGGQGRETQYF

v_call: TRBV10-2
j_call: TRBJ2-2
cdr3_aa: CASSTSGGTGELFF

v_call: TRBV28
j_call: TRBJ1-5
cdr3_aa: CASSLGGINQPQHF

v_call: TRBV4-2
j_call: TRBJ2-3
cdr3_aa: CASSQGISGTQYF

v_call: TRBV20-1
j_call: TRBJ1-6
cdr3_aa: CSAPNSPLHF

v_call: TRBV9
j_call: TRBJ1-4
cdr3_aa: CASSVGQGWDEKLFF

v_call: TRBV28
j_call: TRBJ2-1
cdr3_aa: CASSLGGGDTFF

v_call: TRBV5-4
j_call: TRBJ2-7
cdr3_aa: CASSLRGGSSYEQYF

v_call: TRBV9
j_call: TRBJ2-3
cdr3_aa: CASSVDDGGLAGFTDTQYF

v_call: TRBV5-5
j_call: TRBJ2-1
cdr3_aa: CASSLASGYEQFF

v_call: TRBV28
j_call: TRBJ1-2
cdr3_aa: CASSAYSESYGYTF

v_call: TRBV27
j_call: TRBJ2-3
cdr3_aa: CASSLSRTSTDTQYF

v_call: TRBV10-3
j_call: TRBJ1-2
cdr3_aa: CAIRDTGLDGGYTF

v_call: TRBV7-9
j_call: TRBJ2-3
cdr3_aa: CASTDTSTDTQYF

v_call: TRBV6-2/TRBV6-3
j_call: TRBJ1-2
cdr3_aa: CASSYSSAGHYGYTF

v_call: TRBV2
j_call: TRBJ1-3
cdr3_aa: CASSEGGDWGTIYF

v_call: TRBV18
j_call: TRBJ2-1
cdr3_aa: CASSPPGLAGINEQFF

v_call: TRBV7-9
j_call: TRBJ2-7
cdr3_aa: CASSLTRDRGPDEQYF

v_call: TRBV6-5
j_call: TRBJ1-5
cdr3_aa: CASSLTDNQPQHF

v_call: TRBV5-4
j_call: TRBJ2-2
cdr3_aa: CASSLGGSHTGELFF